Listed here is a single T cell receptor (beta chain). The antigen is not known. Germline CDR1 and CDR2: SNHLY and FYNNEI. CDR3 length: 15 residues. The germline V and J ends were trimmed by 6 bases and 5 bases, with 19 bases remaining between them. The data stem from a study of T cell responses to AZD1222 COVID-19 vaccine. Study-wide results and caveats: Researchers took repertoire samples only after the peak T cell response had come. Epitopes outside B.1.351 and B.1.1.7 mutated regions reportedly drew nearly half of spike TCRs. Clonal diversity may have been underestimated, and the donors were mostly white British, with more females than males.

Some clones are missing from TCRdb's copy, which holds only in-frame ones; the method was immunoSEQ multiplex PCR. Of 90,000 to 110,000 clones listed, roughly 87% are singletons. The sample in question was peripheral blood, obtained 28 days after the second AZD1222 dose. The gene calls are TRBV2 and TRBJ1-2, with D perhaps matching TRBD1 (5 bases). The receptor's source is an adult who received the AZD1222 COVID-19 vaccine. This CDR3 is CASRARDSGSYGYTF. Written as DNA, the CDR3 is TGTGCCAGCAGAGCCCGGGACTCAGGATCGTATGGCTACACCTTC.